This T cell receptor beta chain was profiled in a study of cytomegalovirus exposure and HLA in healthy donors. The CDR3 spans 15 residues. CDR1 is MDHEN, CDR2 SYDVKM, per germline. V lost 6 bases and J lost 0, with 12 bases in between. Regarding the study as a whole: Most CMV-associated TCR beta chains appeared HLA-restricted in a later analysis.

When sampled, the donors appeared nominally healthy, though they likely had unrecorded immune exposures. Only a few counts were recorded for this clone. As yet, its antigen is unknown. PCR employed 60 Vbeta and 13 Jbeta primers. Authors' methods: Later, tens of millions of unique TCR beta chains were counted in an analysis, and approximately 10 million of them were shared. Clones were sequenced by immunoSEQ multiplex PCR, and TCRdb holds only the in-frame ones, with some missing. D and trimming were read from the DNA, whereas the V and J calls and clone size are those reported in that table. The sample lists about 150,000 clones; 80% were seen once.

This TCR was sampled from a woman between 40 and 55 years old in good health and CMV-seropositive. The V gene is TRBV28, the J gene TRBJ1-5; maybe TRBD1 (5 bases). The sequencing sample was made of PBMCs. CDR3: CASSLSGFSNQPQHF. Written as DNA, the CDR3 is TGTGCCAGCAGCCTATCAGGGTTTAGCAATCAGCCCCAGCATTTT.